Detailed here is one TCR beta chain. Its antigen is currently unknown. The sample comes from a study of cytomegalovirus exposure and HLA in healthy donors. Study-wide background: The Caucasian-associated ancestry cluster held 80% to 90% of roughly 400 genotyped donors. Study-level results: Productive status was seen about 90% or about 30% of the time for most TCR beta V segments in an earlier analysis. The authors judged a highly shared variant cluster likely a sequencing artifact.

Vbeta (60) and Jbeta (13) primers were used in the PCR. As originally analysed: The authors later counted 65 million to 80 million unique TCR beta chains, 8.5 million to 13 million of them shared. Clones were sequenced by immunoSEQ multiplex PCR, and TCRdb holds only the in-frame ones, with some missing. From that table come the V and J calls and clone size; the DNA was used to work out D and trimming. Of some 170,000 clones listed, around 78% were seen once; the top ten hold about 1%. The CDR3 runs 13 residues. Germline V lookup: CDR1 SQVTM, CDR2 ANQGSEA. Trimming shortened V by 0 bases and J by 5 bases, and 11 bases separated the two germline ends.

The chain carries TRBV29-1 and TRBJ2-7, with D possibly TRBD1 on 6 matching bases. Sequencing input: PBMCs. This TCR was sampled from a woman between 40 and 55 years old in good health and CMV-seronegative. DNA of the CDR3: TGCAGCGTTGAAGAGGGGGCGGCCAACGAGCAGTACTTC. Translating gives CSVEEGAANEQYF.